A single sample is the source of the 22 T cell receptor beta chains below, sequenced in a study of T cells in Graves' hyperthyroidism and ophthalmopathy. Amplified regions were TCR beta CDR3 sequences from RNA transcripts. The study used the HTBI primer set for a first-round RT-PCR of the TCR CDR3. TCRdb independently ran MiXCR on the multiplex PCR reads; one entry per CDR3 protein. The profile shows approximately 640,000 distinct CDR3 sequences, roughly 17% of them singletons. Sequencing was done on a sample of blood. The receptor source for this set is a woman aged 25 to 39 with Graves' hyperthyroidism.

This clonotype was seen ten or more times. The CDR3 coding sequence is TGCAGTGCTCACCCCCCGGCGGGGCGTACGCAGTATTTT. It yields the protein CSAHPPAGRTQYF. The chain recombines TRBV20-1 with TRBJ2-3; D is perhaps TRBD2 (6 bases). CDR3 length: 13 residues. Germline CDR1 is DFQATT and CDR2 is SNEGSKA (reference sequence). V lost 5 bases, J lost 8 bases, and 17 bases lay in between.

This rearrangement joins TRBV3-1 to TRBJ2-1; TRBD2 agrees at 11 bases. The CDR3 is made up of 15 amino acids. V dropped 4 bases and J dropped 7; count of bases not matched to a gene: 6. CDR1 and CDR2 (germline): LGHDT, YNNKEL (reference sequence). In DNA, the CDR3 is TGTGCCAGCAGCCGACTAGCGGGGAATTCAAATGAGCAGTTCTTC. Translated, it gives CASSRLAGNSNEQFF.

This clonotype was seen repeatedly, ten times or more. The V call is TRBV20-1, the J call TRBJ2-3; TRBD1 is a possible D gene (6 bases). The ends were cut back, 7 bases at V and 2 bases at J, with 22 bases in the middle. The germline V gene encodes CDR1 DFQATT and CDR2 SNEGSKA (reference sequence). The CDR3 totals 16 residues. The CDR3 DNA reads TGCAGTGTCCGGCACAGGGCAGGGCCGCTCACAGATACGCAGTATTTT. This codes for CSVRHRAGPLTDTQYF.

This clonotype was seen more than once but under ten times. The chain recombines TRBV9 with TRBJ2-1; TRBD1 aligns across 10 bases. CDR1 is SGDLS and CDR2 is YYNGEE in the germline V gene. J was trimmed by 6 bases and V by 5 bases; bases with no gene match: 8. The CDR3 extends over 15 amino acids. The CDR3 region has the DNA TGTGCCAGCAGTTACACCGGGACAGGGGTCAATGAGCAGTTCTTC. Protein product: CASSYTGTGVNEQFF.

This clonotype was seen repeatedly, ten times or more. The J gene is TRBJ1-2, the V gene TRBV7-9; D is uncertain. Germline CDR1 SEHNR, CDR2 FQNEAQ (reference sequence). V was trimmed by 7 bases and J by 0 bases, leaving 12 bases between them. The CDR3 spans 14 residues. CDR3 nucleotide sequence: TGTGCCAGCACAGGCACCGGGGCTAACTATGGCTACACCTTC. Translating gives CASTGTGANYGYTF. The full variable domain, completed using reference TRBV7-9 and TRBJ1-2, is DTGVSQNPRHKITKRGQNVTFRCDPISEHNRLYWYRQTLGQGPEFLTYFQNEAQLEKSRLLSDRFSAERPKGSFSTLEIQRTEQGDSAMYLCASTGTGANYGYTFGSGTRLTVV.

There are a few counts of this clonotype. V gene TRBV30 combines with J gene TRBJ1-5, with D unclear. Germline V gene lookup returns CDR1 GTSNPN and CDR2 SVGIG (reference sequence). Trimming took 8 bases from V and 5 from J, leaving 19 bases between them. This CDR3 spans 14 amino acids. The DNA of the CDR3 is TGTGCCACCCGCCGGGTCGGGAGACATCAGCCCCAGCATTTT. Translating it yields CATRRVGRHQPQHF.

This chain uses TRBV20-1 with TRBJ2-1; D perhaps matches TRBD2 (7 bases). Trimming shortened V by 1 base and J by 7 bases, and 14 bases separated the two germline ends. CDR1 and CDR2 (germline): DFQATT, SNEGSKA (reference sequence). The CDR3 consists of 14 residues. The CDR3 loop is CSARVGGGLNEQFF. The CDR3 DNA reads as TGCAGTGCTAGAGTAGGGGGGGGTCTGAATGAGCAGTTCTTC.

This clonotype has a count of ten or more. V is TRBV20-1 and J is TRBJ2-7, with TRBD2 as a possible D gene (6 bases). Trimming pared 6 bases from V and 5 bases from J, leaving 26 bases between. CDR3 size: 16 residues. The germline CDR1 and CDR2 sequences are DFQATT and SNEGSKA (reference sequence). CDR3 nucleotide sequence: TGCAGTGCCGGCACAACGGGAGAGAGTTTTCGGGACGAGCAGTACTTC. Translation: CSAGTTGESFRDEQYF.

This clonotype was recorded at least ten times. This chain connects TRBV12-3 or TRBV12-4 to TRBJ1-1; D is undetermined. V lost 6 bases and J 1 base, leaving 12 bases between the germline ends. The CDR3 totals 14 residues. This CDR3 is CASRWLVPNTEAFF. As DNA, the CDR3 is TGTGCCAGCAGGTGGCTGGTCCCGAACACTGAAGCTTTCTTT.

This clonotype was observed at least ten times. The CDR3 nucleotides are TGTGCCAGCAGTTACGGGGGCAGGGAGCAGTTCTTC. It yields the protein CASSYGGREQFF. The gene calls are TRBV6-5 and TRBJ2-1, with D possibly being TRBD1 (6 bases). The CDR3 covers 12 residues. The germline V gene encodes CDR1 MNHEY and CDR2 SVGAGI. Trimming pared 2 bases from V and 10 bases from J, leaving 9 bases between.

This clonotype was seen many times. The gene calls are TRBV30 and TRBJ2-1; TRBD2 matches 8 bases. The germline V gene encodes CDR1 GTSNPN and CDR2 SVGIG (reference sequence). There are 16 residues in the CDR3. V was pared by 3 bases and J by 2 bases, with 9 bases of the junction left unmatched. The CDR3 spells CAWRASPGLAYNEQFF. DNA for the CDR3: TGTGCCTGGAGAGCAAGCCCGGGACTAGCCTACAATGAGCAGTTCTTC.

This clonotype was found many times. The gene calls are TRBV20-1 and TRBJ1-2; a weak D match, TRBD1 (6 bases). The CDR3 runs to 15 residues. Deletions cut 0 bases from V and 5 bases from J, with 16 bases between. CDR1 is DFQATT, CDR2 SNEGSKA, per germline (reference sequence). The CDR3 DNA reads TGCAGTGCTAGAGATAATCGGGGGCTGAATTATGGCTACACCTTC. It specifies CSARDNRGLNYGYTF.

This clonotype was counted many times. The CDR3 is CASTTSNRGNEQFF. Here the CDR3 DNA reads TGTGCCAGCACCACGTCGAATAGAGGCAATGAGCAGTTCTTC. The chain uses TRBV12-3 or TRBV12-4 and TRBJ2-1; no reliable D call. The CDR3 covers 14 residues. V was shortened by 7 bases and J by 6 bases, with 16 bases between the two germline ends.

This clonotype was observed at least ten times. V is TRBV7-3 and J is TRBJ1-1, with TRBD1 as a possible D gene (5 bases). V was shortened by 0 bases and J by 7 bases, with 9 bases between the two germline ends. This CDR3 has 13 residues. Per germline, CDR1 SGHTA and CDR2 FQGTGA. The CDR3 here is CASSLTGGGEAFF. In nucleotides, the CDR3 is TGTGCCAGCAGCTTAACTGGGGGGGGTGAAGCTTTCTTT.

This clonotype showed up just a few times. The J gene is TRBJ1-2, the V gene TRBV6-1; D is unresolved. The CDR3 sequence is 15 residues long. CDR1 and CDR2 (germline): MNHNS, SASEGT. The V and J ends lost 5 bases and 5 bases respectively, with 18 bases between them. CDR3 nucleotide sequence: TGTGCCAGCAGTTATGGTATGGGAGACACTTATGGCTACACCTTC. Residues: CASSYGMGDTYGYTF.

This clonotype was found many times. The V and J genes are TRBV2 and TRBJ2-3, with D tentatively TRBD1 (6 bases). Germline-derived CDR1 and CDR2 are SNHLY and FYNNEI. Deletions cut 4 bases from V and 6 bases from J, with 17 bases between. The CDR3 has 15 amino acids. CDR3 coding DNA: TGTGCCAGCAGTGTAACAGGGAATGGTCGGGATACGCAGTATTTT. Translated, it gives CASSVTGNGRDTQYF.

V and J are TRBV19 and TRBJ2-5; D is perhaps TRBD1 (6 bases). The germline CDR1 and CDR2 sequences are LNHDA and SQIVND (reference sequence). This CDR3 is 17 amino acids long. V lost 1 base, J lost 2 bases, and 17 bases lay in between. The CDR3 DNA follows: TGTGCCAGTAGTATAGTCCCGACAGGTGGACTTCAAGAGACCCAGTACTTC. Its translation: CASSIVPTGGLQETQYF.

Ten or more counts support this clonotype. The J gene is TRBJ1-5, the V gene TRBV20-1; no firm D call. This CDR3 spans 12 amino acids. The germline CDR1 and CDR2 sequences are DFQATT and SNEGSKA (reference sequence). Trimming cost V 3 bases and J 0 bases, with 3 bases left between them. The CDR3 sequence is CSARGSNQPQHF. In DNA, the CDR3 is TGCAGTGCTAGGGGTAGCAATCAGCCCCAGCATTTT.

The gene calls are TRBV18 and TRBJ2-7; perhaps TRBD1 as D (6 bases). Looked up from germline, CDR1 is KGHSH and CDR2 is LQKENI. Trimming left V 2 bases short and J 1 base short, with 9 bases between. This CDR3 contains 14 residues. The CDR3 protein is CASSPKQGSYEQYF. In nucleotides, the CDR3 is TGTGCCAGCTCACCAAAACAGGGTTCCTACGAGCAGTACTTC.

V is TRBV28 and J is TRBJ1-6; D gene unclear. This CDR3 spans 14 amino acids. Germline-derived CDR1 and CDR2 are MDHEN and SYDVKM. Trimming left V 7 bases short and J 7 bases short, with 14 bases between. The CDR3 DNA sequence: TGTGCCAGCAAACTAGGGCGCGGAAATTCACCCCTCCACTTT. This codes for CASKLGRGNSPLHF.

This clonotype was recorded many times. This rearrangement joins TRBV6-2 or TRBV6-3 to TRBJ2-3; 7 bases match TRBD1. Trimming removed 7 bases from V and 4 bases from J; junction bases left unmatched: 8. CDR3 length equals 14 residues. Germline V lookup: CDR1 MNHEY, CDR2 SVGEGT. The CDR3 here is CASKTGTVADTQYF. CDR3 coding DNA: TGTGCCAGCAAAACCGGGACAGTTGCAGATACGCAGTATTTT.

The sample holds a few counts of this clonotype. The chain links TRBV12-5 to TRBJ1-3; D gene ambiguous. In germline, CDR1 is LGHNT, CDR2 FRNRAP. This CDR3 has 13 amino acids. The ends were cut back, 6 bases at V and 1 base at J, with 7 bases in the middle. CDR3 loop: CASGGDSGNTIYF. DNA of the CDR3: TGTGCTAGTGGCGGGGATTCTGGAAACACCATATATTTT.